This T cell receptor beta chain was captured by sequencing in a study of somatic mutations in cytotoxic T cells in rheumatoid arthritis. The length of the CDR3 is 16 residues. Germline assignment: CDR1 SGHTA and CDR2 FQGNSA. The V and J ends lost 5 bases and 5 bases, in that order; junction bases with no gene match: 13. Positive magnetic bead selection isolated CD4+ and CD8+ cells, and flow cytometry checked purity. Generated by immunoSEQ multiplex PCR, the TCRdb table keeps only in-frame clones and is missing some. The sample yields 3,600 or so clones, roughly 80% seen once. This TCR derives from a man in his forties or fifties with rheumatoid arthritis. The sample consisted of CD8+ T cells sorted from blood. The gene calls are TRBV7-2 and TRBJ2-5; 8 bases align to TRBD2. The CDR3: CASSLLAVRGGETQYF. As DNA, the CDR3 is TGTGCCAGCAGCCTACTAGCGGTACGGGGAGGGGAGACCCAGTACTTC.